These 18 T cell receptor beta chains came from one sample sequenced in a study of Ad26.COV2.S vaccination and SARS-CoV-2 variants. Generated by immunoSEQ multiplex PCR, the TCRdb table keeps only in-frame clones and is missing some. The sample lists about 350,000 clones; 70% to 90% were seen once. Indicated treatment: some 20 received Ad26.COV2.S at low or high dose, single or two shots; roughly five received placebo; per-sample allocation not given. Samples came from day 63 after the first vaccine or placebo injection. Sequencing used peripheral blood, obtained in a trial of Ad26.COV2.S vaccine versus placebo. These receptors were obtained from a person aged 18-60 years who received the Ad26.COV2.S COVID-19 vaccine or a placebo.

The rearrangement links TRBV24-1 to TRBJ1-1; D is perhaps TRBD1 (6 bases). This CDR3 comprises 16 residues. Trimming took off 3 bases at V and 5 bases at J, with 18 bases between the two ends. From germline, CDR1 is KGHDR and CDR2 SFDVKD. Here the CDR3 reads CATSDGAQGSWTEAFF. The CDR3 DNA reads TGTGCCACCAGTGATGGGGCACAGGGAAGTTGGACTGAAGCTTTCTTT.

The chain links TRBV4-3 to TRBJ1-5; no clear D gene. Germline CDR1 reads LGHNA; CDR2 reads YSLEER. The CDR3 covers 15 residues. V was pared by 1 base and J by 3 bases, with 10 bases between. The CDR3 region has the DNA TGCGCCAGCAGCCAAGTTAGGCAGTCCAATCAGCCCCAGCATTTT. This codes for CASSQVRQSNQPQHF.

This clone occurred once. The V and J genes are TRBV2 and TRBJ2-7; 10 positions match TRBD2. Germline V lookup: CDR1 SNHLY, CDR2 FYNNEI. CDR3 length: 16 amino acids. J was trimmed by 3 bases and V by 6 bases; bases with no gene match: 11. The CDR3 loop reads CASREGSGGLLYEQYF. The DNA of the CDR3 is TGTGCCAGCAGGGAGGGTAGCGGGGGGCTCCTCTACGAGCAGTACTTC.

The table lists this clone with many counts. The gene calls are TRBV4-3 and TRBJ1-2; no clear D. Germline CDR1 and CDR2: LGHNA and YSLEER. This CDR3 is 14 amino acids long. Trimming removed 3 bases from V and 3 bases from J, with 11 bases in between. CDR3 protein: CASSQWTQDYGYTF. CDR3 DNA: TGCGCCAGCAGCCAGTGGACGCAAGACTATGGCTACACCTTC.

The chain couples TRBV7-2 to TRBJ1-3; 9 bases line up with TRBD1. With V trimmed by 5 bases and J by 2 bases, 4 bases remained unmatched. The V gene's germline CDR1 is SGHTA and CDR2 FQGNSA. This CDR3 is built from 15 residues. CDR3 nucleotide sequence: TGTGCCAGCAGCGAGAGACAGGGGGCTGGAAACACCATATATTTT. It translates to CASSERQGAGNTIYF.

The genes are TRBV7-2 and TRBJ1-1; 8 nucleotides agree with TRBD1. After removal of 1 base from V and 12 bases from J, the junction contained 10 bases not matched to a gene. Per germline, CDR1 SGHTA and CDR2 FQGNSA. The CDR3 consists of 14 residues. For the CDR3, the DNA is TGTGCCAGCAGCTTAGACCGAGGGACAGGTCGGTCTTTCTTT. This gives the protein CASSLDRGTGRSFF.

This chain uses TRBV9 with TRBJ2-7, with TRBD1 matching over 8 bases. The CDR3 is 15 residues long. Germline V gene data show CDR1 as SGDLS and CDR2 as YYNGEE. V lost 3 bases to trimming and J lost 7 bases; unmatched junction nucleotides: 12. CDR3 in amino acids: CASSAQPGGRREQYF. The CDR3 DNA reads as TGTGCCAGCAGCGCCCAGCCAGGGGGCCGACGGGAGCAGTACTTC.

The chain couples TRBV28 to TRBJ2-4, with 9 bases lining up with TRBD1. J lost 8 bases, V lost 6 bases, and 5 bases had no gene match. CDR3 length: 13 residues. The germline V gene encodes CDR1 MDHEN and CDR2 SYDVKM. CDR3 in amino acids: CASSTGGPHIQYF. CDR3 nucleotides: TGTGCCAGCAGCACAGGGGGCCCCCACATTCAGTACTTC.

The CDR3 region is CASSQQMNTEAFF. The DNA of the CDR3 is TGCGCCAGCAGCCAACAGATGAACACTGAAGCTTTCTTT. This chain links TRBV4-3 with TRBJ1-1; D is ambiguous. Trimming cost V 2 bases and J 0 bases, with 4 bases left between them. Germline CDR1 reads LGHNA; CDR2 reads YSLEER. The CDR3 covers 13 residues.

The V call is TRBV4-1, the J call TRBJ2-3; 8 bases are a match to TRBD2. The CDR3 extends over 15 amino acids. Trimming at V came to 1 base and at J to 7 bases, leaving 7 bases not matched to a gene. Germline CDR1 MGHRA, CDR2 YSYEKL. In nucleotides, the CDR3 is TGCGCCAGCAGCCAAGGGCACGGGGGGGGTTATACGCAGTATTTT. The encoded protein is CASSQGHGGGYTQYF.

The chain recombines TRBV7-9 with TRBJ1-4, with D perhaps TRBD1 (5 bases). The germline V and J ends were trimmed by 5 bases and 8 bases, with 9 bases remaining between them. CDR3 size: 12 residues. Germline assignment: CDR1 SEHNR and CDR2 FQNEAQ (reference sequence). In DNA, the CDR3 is TGTGCCAGCAGCCCCTGGGGGGAAAAACTGTTTTTT. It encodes CASSPWGEKLFF.

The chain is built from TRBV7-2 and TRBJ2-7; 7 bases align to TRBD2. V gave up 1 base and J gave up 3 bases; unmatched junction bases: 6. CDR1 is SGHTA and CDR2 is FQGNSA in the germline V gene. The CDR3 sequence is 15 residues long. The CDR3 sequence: CASSLVAGLGYEQYF. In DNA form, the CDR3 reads TGTGCCAGCAGCTTAGTGGCTGGACTAGGCTACGAGCAGTACTTC.

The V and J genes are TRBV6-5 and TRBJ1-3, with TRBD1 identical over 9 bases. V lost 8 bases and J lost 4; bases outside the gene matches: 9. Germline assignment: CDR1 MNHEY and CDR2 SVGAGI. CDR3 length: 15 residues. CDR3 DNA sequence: TGTGCCAGCGCAACCGGGACAGGGATGGGAAACACCATATATTTT. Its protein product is CASATGTGMGNTIYF.

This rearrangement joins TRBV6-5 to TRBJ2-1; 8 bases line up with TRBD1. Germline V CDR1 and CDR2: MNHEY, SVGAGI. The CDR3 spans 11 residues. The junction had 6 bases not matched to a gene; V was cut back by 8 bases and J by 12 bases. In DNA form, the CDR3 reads TGTGCCAGCGGGACAGGTCGCGGGCAGTTCTTC. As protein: CASGTGRGQFF.

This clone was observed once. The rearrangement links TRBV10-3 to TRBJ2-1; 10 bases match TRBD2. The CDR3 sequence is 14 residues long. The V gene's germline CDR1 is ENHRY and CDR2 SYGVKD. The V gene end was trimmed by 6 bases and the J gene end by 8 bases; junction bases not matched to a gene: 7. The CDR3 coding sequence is TGTGCCATCAGACCCAGCGGGGGGGGCGATGAGCAGTTCTTC. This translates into CAIRPSGGGDEQFF.

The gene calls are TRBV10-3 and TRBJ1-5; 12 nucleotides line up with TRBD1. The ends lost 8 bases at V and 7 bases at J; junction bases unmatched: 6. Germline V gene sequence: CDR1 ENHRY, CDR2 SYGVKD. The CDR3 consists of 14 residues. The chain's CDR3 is CAISGTGGDQPQHF. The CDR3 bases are TGTGCCATCTCCGGGACAGGGGGCGACCAGCCCCAGCATTTT.

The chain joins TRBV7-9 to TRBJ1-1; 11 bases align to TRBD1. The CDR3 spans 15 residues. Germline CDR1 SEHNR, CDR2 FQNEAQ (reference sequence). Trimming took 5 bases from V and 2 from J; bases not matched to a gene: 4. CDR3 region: CASSRDRGKNTEAFF. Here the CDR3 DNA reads TGTGCCAGCAGCCGGGACAGGGGGAAAAACACTGAAGCTTTCTTT.

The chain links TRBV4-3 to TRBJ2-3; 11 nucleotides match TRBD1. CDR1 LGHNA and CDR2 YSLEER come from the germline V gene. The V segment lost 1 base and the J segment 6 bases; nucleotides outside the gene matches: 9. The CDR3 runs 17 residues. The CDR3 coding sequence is TGCGCCAGCAGCCAAGGGGACAGGGGGTCAACACACGATACGCAGTATTTT. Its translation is CASSQGDRGSTHDTQYF.